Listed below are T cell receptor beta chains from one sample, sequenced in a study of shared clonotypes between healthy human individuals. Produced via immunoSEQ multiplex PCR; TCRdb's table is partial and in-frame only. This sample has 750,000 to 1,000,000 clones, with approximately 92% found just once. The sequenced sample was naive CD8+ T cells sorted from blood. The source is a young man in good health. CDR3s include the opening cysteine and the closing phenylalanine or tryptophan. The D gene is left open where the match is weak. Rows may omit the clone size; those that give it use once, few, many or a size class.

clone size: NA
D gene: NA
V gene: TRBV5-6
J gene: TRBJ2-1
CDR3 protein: CASSPLLVPNEQFF
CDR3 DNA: TGTGCCAGCAGCCCCCTACTGGTCCCCAATGAGCAGTTCTTC

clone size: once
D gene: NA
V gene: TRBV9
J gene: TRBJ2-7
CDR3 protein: CASSELQRDSYEQYF
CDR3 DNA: TGTGCCAGCAGCGAACTACAGAGAGACTCCTACGAGCAGTACTTC

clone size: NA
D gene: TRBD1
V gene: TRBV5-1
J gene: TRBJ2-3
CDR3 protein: CASSRTGGTDTQYF
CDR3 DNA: TGCGCCAGCAGTCGGACAGGGGGCACAGATACGCAGTATTTT

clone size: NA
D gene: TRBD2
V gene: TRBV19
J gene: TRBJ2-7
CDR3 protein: CASSPGLAVYEQYF
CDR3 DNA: TGTGCCAGTAGCCCGGGACTAGCGGTCTACGAGCAGTACTTC

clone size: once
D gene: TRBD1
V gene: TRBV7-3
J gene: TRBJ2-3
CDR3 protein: CASSLPRTGVEDTQYF
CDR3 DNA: TGTGCCAGCAGCTTACCGCGGACAGGGGTTGAAGATACGCAGTATTTT

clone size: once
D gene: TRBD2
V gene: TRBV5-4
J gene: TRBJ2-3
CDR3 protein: CASSLLRESADTQYF
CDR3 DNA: TGTGCCAGCAGCTTGTTGCGGGAGAGCGCAGATACGCAGTATTTT

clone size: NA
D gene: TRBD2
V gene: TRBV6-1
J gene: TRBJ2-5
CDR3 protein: CASSEASGRADETQYF
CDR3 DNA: TGTGCCAGCAGTGAAGCTAGCGGGAGGGCTGATGAGACCCAGTACTTC

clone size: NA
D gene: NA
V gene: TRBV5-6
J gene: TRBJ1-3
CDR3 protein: CASTPGTSSGNTIYF
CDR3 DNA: TGTGCCAGCACCCCTGGCACGAGCTCTGGAAACACCATATATTTT

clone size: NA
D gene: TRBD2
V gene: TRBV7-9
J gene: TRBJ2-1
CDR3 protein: CASSLAVGRGTSGKNEQFF
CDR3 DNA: TGTGCCAGCAGCTTAGCTGTAGGTCGTGGGACTAGCGGAAAGAATGAGCAGTTCTTC

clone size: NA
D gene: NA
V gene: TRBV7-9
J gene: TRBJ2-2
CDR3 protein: CASSYQRNTGELFF
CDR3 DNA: TGTGCCAGCAGCTACCAGCGGAACACCGGGGAGCTGTTTTTT

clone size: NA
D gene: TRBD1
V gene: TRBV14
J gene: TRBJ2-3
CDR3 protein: CASSRTGVTDTQYF
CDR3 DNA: TGTGCCAGCAGCCGGACAGGGGTCACAGATACGCAGTATTTT

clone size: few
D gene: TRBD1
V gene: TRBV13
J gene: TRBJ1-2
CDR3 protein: CASSTGQGGLGYTF
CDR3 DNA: TGTGCCAGCAGCACCGGACAGGGCGGTCTTGGCTACACCTTC

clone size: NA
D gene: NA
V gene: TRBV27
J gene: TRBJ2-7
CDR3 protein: CASSLSVGYGVGEQYF
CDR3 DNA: TGTGCCAGCAGTTTATCGGTCGGGTATGGGGTTGGCGAGCAGTACTTC

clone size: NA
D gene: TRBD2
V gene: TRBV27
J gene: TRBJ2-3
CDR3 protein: CASSLLGLAGTDTQYF
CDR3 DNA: TGTGCCAGCAGTTTATTAGGGCTAGCGGGCACAGATACGCAGTATTTT